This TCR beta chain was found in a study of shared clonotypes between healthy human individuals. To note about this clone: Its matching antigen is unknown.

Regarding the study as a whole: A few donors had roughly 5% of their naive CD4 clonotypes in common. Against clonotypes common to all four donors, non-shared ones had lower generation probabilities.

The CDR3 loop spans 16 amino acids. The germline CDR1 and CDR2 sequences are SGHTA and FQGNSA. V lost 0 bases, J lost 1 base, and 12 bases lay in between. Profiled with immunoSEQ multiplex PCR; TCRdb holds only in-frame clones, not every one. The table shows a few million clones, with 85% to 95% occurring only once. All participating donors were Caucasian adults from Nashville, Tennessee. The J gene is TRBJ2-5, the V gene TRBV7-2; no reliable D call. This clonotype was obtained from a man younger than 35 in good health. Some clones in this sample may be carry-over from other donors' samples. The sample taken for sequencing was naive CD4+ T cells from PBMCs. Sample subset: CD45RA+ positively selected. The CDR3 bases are TGTGCCAGCAGCTTAGCTATGGGCAGCCGCCAAGAGACCCAGTACTTC. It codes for CASSLAMGSRQETQYF.